The 15 T cell receptor beta chains presented below share a single source sample, sequenced in a study of beta chain features in type 1 diabetes. Overall study findings and caveats: A moderate, significant TCRB CDR3 shortening appeared in type 1 diabetes across four CD4+ subsets.

The investigators reverse transcribed all of the isolated RNA, so they sequenced expressed TCRB transcripts. The protocol was immunoSEQ multiplex PCR, while the TCRdb copy is restricted to in-frame clones and leaves out a portion. Among approximately 360,000 clones, 10% to 15% were seen once, and the ten largest hold about 0.01%. No antigens are known for them. The specimen sequenced was naive CD4+ T cells from blood. All receptors come from a young woman with type 1 diabetes.

V gene TRBV7-9 combines with J gene TRBJ1-1; the D is unclear. The V end lost 1 base, the J end lost 11 bases, and 17 bases lay between the germline ends. The CDR3 is made up of 14 amino acids. CDR1 is SEHNR, CDR2 FQNEAQ, per germline (reference sequence). The CDR3 sequence: CASSLGVSGQSAFF. The DNA for the CDR3 is TGTGCCAGCAGCTTAGGGGTCAGCGGCCAGTCGGCTTTCTTT. Based on the CDR3 plus reference TRBV7-9 and TRBJ1-1, the full variable domain is DTGVSQNPRHKITKRGQNVTFRCDPISEHNRLYWYRQTLGQGPEFLTYFQNEAQLEKSRLLSDRFSAERPKGSFSTLEIQRTEQGDSAMYLCASSLGVSGQSAFFGQGTRLTVV.

This clone was detected only a few times. The CDR3 bases are TGTGCCAGCAGCTTGGCGGGACAGGGGGGTTACGAGCAGTACTTC. Amino acid sequence: CASSLAGQGGYEQYF. This rearrangement joins TRBV5-6 to TRBJ2-7, with TRBD1 matching 11 bases. V lost 0 bases, J lost 4 bases, and 3 bases stayed unmatched. The CDR3 runs to 15 residues. Per the germline V gene, CDR1 is SGHDT and CDR2 is YYEEEE.

The chain recombines TRBV4-1 with TRBJ1-2; possible D gene TRBD1, 5 bases. Germline CDR1 and CDR2: MGHRA and YSYEKL. The V end was cut by 4 bases, the J end by 10 bases, with 16 bases between. The CDR3 sequence is 13 residues long. The CDR3: CASSLPGGMDYTF. For the CDR3, the DNA is TGCGCCAGCAGCCTCCCCGGGGGGATGGACTACACCTTC.

The V call is TRBV25-1, the J call TRBJ2-5; weak D call: TRBD1 (6 bases). Trimming shortened V by 0 bases and J by 9 bases, and 8 bases separated the two germline ends. Germline V gene sequence: CDR1 MGHDK, CDR2 SYGVNS. The CDR3 sequence is 12 residues long. The CDR3 reads CASSEYPGAQYF. In nucleotides, the CDR3 is TGTGCCAGCAGTGAATACCCAGGGGCCCAGTACTTC.

This clone turned up a few times. The V call is TRBV5-1, the J call TRBJ2-2; D gene uncertain. Germline V gene data show CDR1 as SGHRS and CDR2 as YFSETQ. This CDR3 spans 14 amino acids. Deletions cut 4 bases from V and 0 bases from J, with 7 bases between. CDR3 sequence: CASSGGPNTGELFF. CDR3 coding DNA: TGCGCCAGCAGCGGTGGGCCGAACACCGGGGAGCTGTTTTTT.

This chain uses TRBV7-2 with TRBJ2-1; D not resolved. Germline CDR1 reads SGHTA; CDR2 reads FQGNSA. The CDR3 loop spans 15 amino acids. Trimming shortened V by 3 bases and J by 0 bases, and 9 bases separated the two germline ends. CDR3 nucleotide sequence: TGTGCCAGCAGCTTGCAGGATAGCTCCTACAATGAGCAGTTCTTC. It translates to CASSLQDSSYNEQFF.

This clone was picked up a small number of times. V and J are TRBV30 and TRBJ1-2; the D is unclear. V was shortened by 0 bases and J by 9 bases, with 11 bases between the two germline ends. Germline values: CDR1 GTSNPN, CDR2 SVGIG (reference sequence). This CDR3 has 12 residues. CDR3 residues: CAWSVASRRYTF. CDR3 coding DNA: TGTGCCTGGAGTGTAGCGAGTAGGCGCTACACCTTC.

This clone turned up a few times. J is TRBJ1-1 and V is TRBV7-8; D call uncertain. The CDR3 loop spans 15 amino acids. Trimming took off 2 bases at V and 1 base at J, with 11 bases between the two ends. CDR1 is SGHVS and CDR2 is FQNEAQ in the germline V gene. Here the CDR3 DNA reads TGTGCCAGCAGCTTAACGCGGCAAAAGAACACTGAAGCTTTCTTT. Residues: CASSLTRQKNTEAFF.

The CDR3 coding sequence is TGTGCCACCGCGGGCCTAGAGCAGTTCTTC. This sequence encodes CATAGLEQFF. The chain recombines TRBV7-9 with TRBJ2-1, with a weak D call TRBD2 (5 bases). Per germline, CDR1 SEHNR and CDR2 FQNEAQ (reference sequence). CDR3 length: 10 amino acids. V was shortened by 10 bases and J by 10 bases, with 11 bases between the two germline ends.

J is TRBJ2-7 and V is TRBV5-6; possibly TRBD2 for D (5 bases). The ends were cut back, 7 bases at V and 0 bases at J, with 11 bases in the middle. The CDR3 consists of 13 residues. The germline gives CDR1 SGHDT, CDR2 YYEEEE. CDR3 coding DNA: TGTGCCAGCGCGTCGGGAAGCTCCTACGAGCAGTACTTC. Translated: CASASGSSYEQYF.

There are a few counts of this clone. The V gene is TRBV4-1, the J gene TRBJ2-7; TRBD1 matches 8 bases. The V gene's germline CDR1 is MGHRA and CDR2 YSYEKL. The CDR3 spans 15 residues. V lost 3 bases and J lost 7; bases outside the gene matches: 11. This chain's CDR3 is CASSQRTGYAGEQYF. The CDR3 DNA sequence: TGCGCCAGCAGCCAGAGGACAGGGTATGCGGGGGAGCAGTACTTC.

In its sample, this clone was seen a few times. The chain carries TRBV7-9 and TRBJ1-5; TRBD1 is a possible D gene (5 bases). Germline V CDR1 and CDR2: SEHNR, FQNEAQ (reference sequence). This CDR3 comprises 14 residues. Trimming shortened V by 5 bases and J by 6 bases, and 14 bases separated the two germline ends. CDR3 sequence (DNA): TGTGCCAGCAGCCCCGAGTGGGGCGTTCAGCCCCAGCATTTT. Translated: CASSPEWGVQPQHF.

The V call is TRBV11-2, the J call TRBJ1-3; D might be TRBD1 (6 bases). Germline CDR1 and CDR2: SGHAT and FQNNGV. CDR3 length: 13 amino acids. Deletions cut 3 bases from V and 8 bases from J, with 11 bases between. The chain's CDR3 is CASSLNRVDTIYF. The CDR3 DNA follows: TGTGCCAGCAGCTTGAACAGGGTGGACACCATATATTTT.

The V call is TRBV7-2, the J call TRBJ2-7; 10 bases match TRBD2. The trim removed 3 bases at V and 3 bases at J, leaving 8 bases unmatched. Germline values: CDR1 SGHTA, CDR2 FQGNSA. The CDR3 is 16 amino acids. CDR3 amino acids: CASSLKSGGAYYEQYF. CDR3 bases: TGTGCCAGCAGCTTGAAAAGCGGGGGGGCCTACTACGAGCAGTACTTC.

The V call is TRBV25-1, the J call TRBJ1-5; D ambiguous. This CDR3 has 14 residues. V was clipped by 1 base and J by 1 base, with 5 bases between them. Germline V gene lookup returns CDR1 MGHDK and CDR2 SYGVNS. This CDR3 reads CASSEWSSNQPQHF. The DNA of the CDR3 is TGTGCCAGCAGTGAATGGAGCAGCAATCAGCCCCAGCATTTT. The full variable domain, in which reference TRBV25-1 and TRBJ1-5 provide the parts outside the CDR3, is EADIYQTPRYLVIGTGKKITLECSQTMGHDKMYWYQQDPGMELHLIHYSYGVNSTEKGDLSSESTVSRIRTEHFPLTLESARPSHTSQYLCASSEWSSNQPQHFGDGTRLSIL.